This is a list of T cell receptor beta chains from one sample in a study of blood T cell repertoires in COVID-19. Clones were read by immunoSEQ multiplex PCR, and TCRdb kept only the in-frame ones, dropping some. Among over 250,000 clones listed, 89% were seen once. Source material: PBMCs or T cells enriched from blood (not recorded which). Source of these receptors: a woman aged 60-75 years who had recovered from COVID-19. The conserved cysteine and the conserved F or W are not part of the CDR3 here. Each record gives: J gene, V gene, CDR3 protein.

J: TRBJ1-2
V: TRBV7-9
CDR3: ASSITLTGDYGYT

J: TRBJ1-2
V: TRBV7-2
CDR3: ASSPGGVDYGYT

J: TRBJ1-2
V: TRBV19
CDR3: ASSIVGGRRNYGYT

J: TRBJ2-2
V: TRBV9
CDR3: ASSATGWGGELF

J: TRBJ2-1
V: TRBV11-2
CDR3: ASSHSHLSNEQF

J: TRBJ2-3
V: TRBV28
CDR3: ASSFPEHWGDTDTQY

J: TRBJ1-5
V: TRBV28
CDR3: ASSLNRADEPQH

J: TRBJ2-7
V: TRBV10-1
CDR3: ASSEGSGRSEQY

J: TRBJ2-7
V: TRBV4-2
CDR3: ASSQVFAASRNFYEQY

J: TRBJ2-1
V: TRBV11-3
CDR3: ASTRASNEQF

J: TRBJ2-3
V: TRBV19
CDR3: ASSMPGGSTDTQY

J: TRBJ2-7
V: TRBV2
CDR3: ASTGYTSGRDEQY

J: TRBJ1-1
V: TRBV7-2
CDR3: ASGLKTVLDAF

J: TRBJ1-2
V: TRBV18
CDR3: ASSQNRDRGNGYT

J: TRBJ1-4
V: TRBV28
CDR3: ASSLGGGVQEKLF